This record covers a single T cell receptor (beta chain). Its antigen is unidentified. This sample is drawn from a study of vaccination effects on CD4 cells after COVID-19. Looking at the study overall: Samples collected post-vaccine were obtained a median of 72 days after the second dose.

The germline V gene has CDR1 SGHTA and CDR2 FQGNSA. V dropped 0 bases and J dropped 8 bases, with 13 bases sitting between them. The CDR3 runs to 14 residues. Method: immunoSEQ multiplex PCR; TCRdb's copy keeps in-frame clones and lacks some. The sample consists of more than 60,000 clones, just under 75% of them appearing once. Before sequencing took place, the ViraFEST assay used viral peptide pools to expand antigen-specific CD4+ T cells. Isolation of CD4+ T cells took place after 10 days of culture. Two doses of either BNT162b2 or mRNA-1273 were given to each participant. This chain links TRBV7-2 with TRBJ1-2; D gene unclear. The sample here was CD4+ T cells from PBMCs cultured with HCoV-229E spike peptides, taken after COVID-19 vaccination. The clonotype was recovered from a human donor who received a COVID-19 vaccine. The DNA of the CDR3 is TGTGCCAGCAGCTTAGCGGTGGGTTTAGAGGGCTACACCTTC. It encodes CASSLAVGLEGYTF.